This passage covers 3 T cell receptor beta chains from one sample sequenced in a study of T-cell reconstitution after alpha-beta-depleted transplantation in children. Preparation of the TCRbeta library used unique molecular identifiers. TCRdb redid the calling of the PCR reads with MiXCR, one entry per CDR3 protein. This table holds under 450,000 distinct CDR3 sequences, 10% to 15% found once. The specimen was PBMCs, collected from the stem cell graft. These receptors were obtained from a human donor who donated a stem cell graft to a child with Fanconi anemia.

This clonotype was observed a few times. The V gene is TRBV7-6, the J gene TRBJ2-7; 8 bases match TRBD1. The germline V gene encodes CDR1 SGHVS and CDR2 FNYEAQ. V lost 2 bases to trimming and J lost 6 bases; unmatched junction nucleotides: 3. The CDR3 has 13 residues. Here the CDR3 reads CASSLSGTGEQYV. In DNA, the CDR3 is TGTGCCAGCAGCTTATCCGGGACAGGCGAGCAGTACGTC.

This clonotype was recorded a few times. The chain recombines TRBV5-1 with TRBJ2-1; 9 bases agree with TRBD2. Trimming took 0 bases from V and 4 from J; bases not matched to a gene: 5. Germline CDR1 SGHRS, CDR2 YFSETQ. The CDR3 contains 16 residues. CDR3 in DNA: TGCGCCAGCAGCTTGGAGGTTGCGGGGGGGTACAATGAGCAGTTCTTC. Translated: CASSLEVAGGYNEQFF.

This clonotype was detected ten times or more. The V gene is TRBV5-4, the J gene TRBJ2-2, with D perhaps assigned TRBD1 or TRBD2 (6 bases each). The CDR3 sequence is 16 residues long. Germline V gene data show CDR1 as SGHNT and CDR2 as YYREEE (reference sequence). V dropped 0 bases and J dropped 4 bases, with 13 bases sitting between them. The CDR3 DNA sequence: TGTGCCAGCAGCTTGGACGGGGGCGGAGGCACCGGGGAGCTGTTTTTT. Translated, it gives CASSLDGGGGTGELFF.